This TCR beta chain was documented in a study of blood T cells in healthy people across ages. V gave up 5 bases and J gave up 6 bases, with 11 bases separating them. The CDR3 spans 11 residues. The germline gives CDR1 GTSNPN, CDR2 SVGIG (reference sequence). Peripheral blood was drawn, ten milliliters per donor. The second PCR ran about 6 to 11 cycles with a sample-barcoded 5' primer and J-beta primers. TCRdb processed the 5' RACE reads anew with MiXCR; each CDR3 protein has one entry. The sample records around 780,000 distinct CDR3 sequences, roughly 25% being singletons. These data were also reused for a study on T cells of mothers and their children. That paper adds: The study sampled three healthy Caucasian mothers and their six children.

The specimen sequenced was blood. This sequence was found in a boy aged 5-17 years in good health. The rearrangement joins TRBV30 to TRBJ2-7; D is unresolved. The CDR3 sequence is CAWESRAEQYF. DNA of the CDR3: TGTGCCTGGGAATCCCGCGCCGAGCAGTACTTC.